Detailed here is one TCR beta chain. Its binding antigen is unknown. The record has no base qualities; no much larger clone is one base away. CDR1 and CDR2 (SEHNR, FQNEAQ) derive from the germline V gene (reference sequence). Trimming takes 5 bases from V and 6 bases from J, and the germline ends sit 14 bases apart. Reading from cysteine to phenylalanine, the CDR3 counts 13 amino acids. Solely the CDR3 DNA is kept, with 39 bases framed from the first base. TCRbeta CDR3 regions were amplified from genomic DNA by means of the immunoSEQ Assay, a bias-controlled multiplex PCR. For the original study's pipeline: Within the assay, amplification of reference gene primers was used to estimate how many nucleated cells each sample contained. To quantify the absolute abundance of each unique TCRbeta CDR3 rearrangement, sequence reads were collapsed and filtered. For each sample, productive Simpson clonality was calculated as the square root of Simpson's diversity index over productive rearrangements. The immuneACCESS repertoire file appears here via TCRdb, limited to in-frame rearrangements. These files lack a portion of the clones; in checked studies, under half of the deficit traces to unresolved V genes, and the cause of the others is not known. V and J calls and clone size are those listed in that table; D and trimming were worked out from the DNA. For this sample there are some 100,000 clones; approximately 84% appear just once. The ten largest clonotypes hold around 7.2% of the sample.

Whole blood was collected in K2EDTA tubes by collaborating institutions according to the institutions' own protocols. For TCRbeta analysis, collaborator samples were shipped as frozen whole blood, as isolated PBMCs, or as DNA extracted from either sample type. The sample is drawn from a study of blood T cell repertoires in COVID-19 (TCRdb year 2020). With respect to the entire study: Samples covering the acute and convalescent phases of COVID-19 were provided by collaborators in the United States, Italy and Spain. The prospective study material was composed of cDNA or gDNA derived from T cells, B-cell-depleted T cells, or PBMCs. The dataset comprised deeply sampled blood TCRbeta repertoires from subjects exposed to, actively infected with, or recovered from COVID-19. The repertoires were released in a freely available public database intended as a resource for research on the immune response to SARS-CoV-2. Samples were obtained from the ongoing ImmuneRACE study (first 160 participants) and from 1,254 subjects provided by 6 global collaborators. The sample metadata nearly always contained a de-identified subject ID, COVID-19 status, age in years and sex. Where HLA class I and class II types were available, the types were taken from metadata supplied by the sample provider, not from assay-based typing. General conclusions and limits of the study: Clinical and demographic metadata were provided uncurated, with the amount varying by source and participant.

This TCR derives from a man in his thirties or forties in a cohort sampled during active COVID-19. Sequences were obtained from peripheral blood. The sequence is built from TRBV7-9 and TRBJ2-7; matching of 5 bases hints at TRBD2 as the D gene. CDR3 reads: CASSVRRGVEQYF. The DNA sequence is TGTGCCAGCAGCGTTAGACGGGGTGTCGAGCAGTACTTC.